This passage covers 16 T cell receptor beta chains from one sample sequenced in a study of T cell repertoires in cytomegalovirus infection. Each CDR3 protein is one row after TCRdb ran MiXCR on the reads. This sample has about half a million distinct CDR3 sequences, with roughly 46% found just once. These TCRs are of unknown antigen specificity. Sequenced material: cultured PBMCs, taken from culture after CMV antigen stimulation. The source of these receptors is a human donor in good health (CMV status not recorded). Some clones in this sample may be carry-over from other donors' samples.

This clonotype showed up just a few times. The chain is built from TRBV7-9 and TRBJ2-1; 14 bases are a match to TRBD2. Germline loops: CDR1 SEHNR, CDR2 FQNEAQ (reference sequence). The CDR3 sequence is 18 residues long. V dropped 4 bases and J dropped 4; count of bases not matched to a gene: 9. For the CDR3, the DNA is TGTGCCAGCAGCTCAAGACTAGCGGGAGGGCTCAAGTACAATGAGCAGTTCTTC. This translates into CASSSRLAGGLKYNEQFF. Together with reference TRBV7-9 and TRBJ2-1, the CDR3 gives the full variable domain: DTGVSQNPRHKITKRGQNVTFRCDPISEHNRLYWYRQTLGQGPEFLTYFQNEAQLEKSRLLSDRFSAERPKGSFSTLEIQRTEQGDSAMYLCASSSRLAGGLKYNEQFFGPGTRLTVL.

V is TRBV6-6 and J is TRBJ1-1, with D perhaps matching TRBD1 (5 bases). V lost 0 bases to trimming and J lost 4 bases, with 12 bases between them. Germline V gene data show CDR1 as MNHNY and CDR2 as SVGAGI (reference sequence). This CDR3 has 15 amino acids. The CDR3 DNA reads TGTGCCAGCAGTTACTCCGGGAGGAGGGGCACTGAAGCTTTCTTT. This gives the protein CASSYSGRRGTEAFF.

V and J are TRBV7-2 and TRBJ2-2, with TRBD2 matching over 9 bases. V lost 3 bases to trimming and J lost 7 bases; unmatched junction nucleotides: 6. Germline lookup yields CDR1 SGHTA and CDR2 FQGNSA. The CDR3 totals 15 residues. The CDR3, as DNA: TGTGCCAGCAGCTTCCTAGCGGGACCCATCGGGGAGCTGTTTTTT. Amino acids: CASSFLAGPIGELFF.

This rearrangement joins TRBV7-8 to TRBJ1-1; 9 bases map to TRBD1. Looked up from germline, CDR1 is SGHVS and CDR2 is FQNEAQ. CDR3 length: 16 residues. Trimming removed 5 bases from V and 4 bases from J; junction bases left unmatched: 11. The CDR3 sequence is CASSLRTGGWSTEAFF. DNA of the CDR3: TGTGCCAGCAGCCTTCGTACAGGGGGCTGGAGCACTGAAGCTTTCTTT.

The rearrangement joins TRBV7-4 to TRBJ2-3; tentative D call: TRBD1 (6 bases). The CDR3 is made up of 15 amino acids. V was cut by 3 bases and J by 4 bases, with 14 bases left in between. Germline CDR1 reads SGHVT; CDR2 reads SQSDAQ. The CDR3 sequence: CASSFGRGMSDTQYF. Here the CDR3 DNA reads TGTGCCAGCAGCTTTGGCAGGGGAATGTCAGATACGCAGTATTTT.

Only a few counts were recorded for this clonotype. The chain combines TRBV7-6 with TRBJ2-7; no reliable D call. Trimming took 1 base from V and 5 from J, leaving 6 bases between them. Per the germline V gene, CDR1 is SGHVS and CDR2 is FNYEAQ. The CDR3 totals 12 residues. Here the CDR3 DNA reads TGTGCCAGCAGCTTAGTGGTAAACGAGCAGTACTTC. Translation: CASSLVVNEQYF.

This chain uses TRBV7-2 with TRBJ2-1, with TRBD2 identical over 12 bases. This CDR3 is built from 15 residues. Germline-derived CDR1 and CDR2 are SGHTA and FQGNSA. Germline trimming cut 5 bases from V and 9 bases from J; bases unmatched to any gene: 8. CDR3 in DNA: TGTGCCAGCAGCCCGCGACTAGCGGGAGAGGGTGAGCAGTTCTTC. Encoded protein: CASSPRLAGEGEQFF.

The genes are TRBV6-1 and TRBJ2-7; 7 bases map to TRBD1. Germline V gene sequence: CDR1 MNHNS, CDR2 SASEGT. CDR3 length: 13 amino acids. The V segment lost 8 bases and the J segment 4 bases; nucleotides outside the gene matches: 8. The CDR3 sequence: CASRQGVGYEQYF. The CDR3 region has the DNA TGTGCCAGCCGGCAGGGGGTGGGATACGAGCAGTACTTC.

The chain employs TRBV19 and TRBJ2-4, with TRBD2 matching over 7 bases. V shed 7 bases and J 5 bases; nucleotides not matched to a gene: 8. The CDR3 has 14 residues. Germline V CDR1 and CDR2: LNHDA, SQIVND (reference sequence). Here the CDR3 DNA reads TGTGCCAGTACCGCTAGCGGACCCGAAAACATTCAGTACTTC. This sequence encodes CASTASGPENIQYF.

The chain links TRBV18 to TRBJ2-1; 9 bases align to TRBD1. V was pared by 4 bases and J by 5 bases, with 6 bases of the junction left unmatched. CDR3 length equals 15 residues. Germline V CDR1 and CDR2: KGHSH, LQKENI. CDR3 loop: CASSRGTGRDNEQFF. The CDR3 DNA sequence: TGTGCCAGCTCACGGGGGACAGGGCGAGACAATGAGCAGTTCTTC. The full variable domain, completed using reference TRBV18 and TRBJ2-1, is NAGVMQNPRHLVRRRGQEARLRCSPMKGHSHVYWYRQLPEEGLKFMVYLQKENIIDESGMPKERFSAEFPKEGPSILRIQQVVRGDSAAYFCASSRGTGRDNEQFFGPGTRLTVL.

The rearrangement links TRBV3-1 to TRBJ2-1; 9 nucleotides line up with TRBD2. This CDR3 contains 16 residues. Germline V gives CDR1 LGHDT, CDR2 YNNKEL (reference sequence). V lost 1 base to trimming and J lost 4 bases; unmatched junction nucleotides: 5. As DNA, the CDR3 is TGTGCCAGCAGCCAAGGGAGACTAGCGGAGTACAATGAGCAGTTCTTC. The encoded protein is CASSQGRLAEYNEQFF.

This clonotype was seen more than once but under ten times. This rearrangement joins TRBV6-1 to TRBJ2-3; D gene ambiguous. The germline gives CDR1 MNHNS, CDR2 SASEGT. This CDR3 is built from 12 residues. Trimming cost V 7 bases and J 7 bases, with 12 bases left between them. The CDR3, as DNA: TGTGCCAGCACGGTGTCGCCTAATACGCAGTATTTT. It yields the protein CASTVSPNTQYF.

A single count supports this clonotype. The gene calls are TRBV4-2 and TRBJ1-1; 9 nucleotides line up with TRBD1. There are 16 residues in the CDR3. V was pared by 4 bases and J by 1 base, with 7 bases of the junction left unmatched. Germline-derived CDR1 and CDR2 are LGHNA and YNFKEQ. Written as DNA, the CDR3 is TGTGCCAGCAGCCTTCCGACAGGGGGGGAGAACACTGAAGCTTTCTTT. Translation gives CASSLPTGGENTEAFF.

There are a few counts of this clonotype. V gene TRBV11-2 combines with J gene TRBJ2-6, with D tentatively TRBD1 or TRBD2 (6 bases each). CDR1 is SGHAT, CDR2 FQNNGV, per germline. This CDR3 is built from 17 residues. Deletions cut 6 bases from V and 2 bases from J, with 17 bases between. This CDR3 reads CASSHYGGPPGANVLTF. The CDR3 DNA follows: TGTGCCAGCAGTCATTACGGGGGCCCCCCTGGGGCCAACGTCCTGACTTTC.

V gene TRBV7-3 combines with J gene TRBJ2-3, with 7 bases fitting TRBD2. Germline V CDR1 and CDR2: SGHTA, FQGTGA. The length of the CDR3 is 14 residues. V trimming: 11 bases; J trimming: 2 bases; junction bases outside the gene matches: 10. In DNA form, the CDR3 reads TGTGCCGGGAGATACGGGGGGAACACAGATACGCAGTATTTT. As protein: CAGRYGGNTDTQYF.

This clonotype is a singleton in its sample. The chain has TRBV29-1 and TRBJ2-7, with 10 bases identical to TRBD1. In germline, CDR1 is SQVTM, CDR2 ANQGSEA. The J segment lost 6 bases and the V segment lost 7 bases, leaving 9 bases of the junction unmatched. The CDR3 has 13 amino acids. The CDR3 nucleotides read TGCAGCGGCATACGGGACAGGGGATCCGAGCAGTACTTC. Translating gives CSGIRDRGSEQYF.